A single sample gave rise to the 27 T cell receptor beta chains below, sequenced in a study of blood T cells in healthy people across ages. A second PCR of 7 to 11 cycles used a sample-barcoded 5' primer and a J-beta primer mix. TCRdb reprocessed the 5' RACE reads via MiXCR and lists one record per CDR3 protein. The table includes approximately 1.5 million distinct CDR3 sequences, 30% to 35% detected once. Sequencing was performed on blood. Receptors originate from a woman aged 25-40 years in good health.

Comments on this clonotype: Germline is not matched at one junction end, which may reflect a read error. The rearrangement joins TRBV7-2 to TRBJ1-5; no definite D call. Per the germline V gene, CDR1 is SGHTA and CDR2 is FQGNSA. The CDR3 spans 15 residues. This CDR3 is CASSLGRRSNQLQHF. The DNA for the CDR3 is TGTGCCAGCAGCTTAGGACGGCGTTCAAATCAGCTCCAGCATTTT.

This clonotype was seen a handful of times. The genes are TRBV5-1 and TRBJ2-5, with D possibly TRBD1 on 5 matching bases. V was trimmed by 5 bases and J by 2 bases, leaving 16 bases between them. The CDR3 contains 15 residues. Germline CDR1 SGHRS, CDR2 YFSETQ. The CDR3 DNA is TGCGCCAGCAGTGTGGGGCCCGATGTTCAAGAGACCCAGTACTTC. Its protein product is CASSVGPDVQETQYF.

The V gene is TRBV28, the J gene TRBJ2-5; tentative D call: TRBD1 (6 bases). CDR1 is MDHEN, CDR2 SYDVKM, per germline. The germline V and J ends were trimmed by 5 bases and 9 bases, with 25 bases remaining between them. The CDR3 has 16 amino acids. The CDR3 nucleotides are TGTGCCAGCAGTCCTTACGGACAGACCCCAGGGTTGGCCCAGTACTTC. Protein: CASSPYGQTPGLAQYF.

This clonotype was detected only a few times. The chain uses TRBV18 and TRBJ1-1; tentative D call: TRBD1 (5 bases). CDR3 length: 15 amino acids. From germline, CDR1 is KGHSH and CDR2 LQKENI. Trimming removed 5 bases from V and 2 bases from J, with 15 bases in between. In DNA form, the CDR3 reads TGTGCCAGCTCAGCTGTAGGGCAGGGAAACACTGAAGCTTTCTTT. Translated: CASSAVGQGNTEAFF.

This clonotype turned up a few times. The chain combines TRBV25-1 with TRBJ2-1, with 11 bases that match TRBD2. Germline V lookup: CDR1 MGHDK, CDR2 SYGVNS. J gave up 7 bases and V 2 bases, and 7 bases lay outside the gene matches. The CDR3 loop spans 16 amino acids. CDR3: CASSERRIAGGNEQFF. CDR3 nucleotides: TGTGCCAGCAGTGAACGGCGGATAGCGGGGGGGAATGAGCAGTTCTTC. Together with reference TRBV25-1 and TRBJ2-1, the CDR3 gives the full variable domain: EADIYQTPRYLVIGTGKKITLECSQTMGHDKMYWYQQDPGMELHLIHYSYGVNSTEKGDLSSESTVSRIRTEHFPLTLESARPSHTSQYLCASSERRIAGGNEQFFGPGTRLTVL.

This clonotype was counted between two and nine times. The J gene is TRBJ1-2, the V gene TRBV5-1; 10 nucleotides match TRBD1. The J segment lost 4 bases and the V segment lost 4 bases, leaving 10 bases of the junction unmatched. From germline, CDR1 is SGHRS and CDR2 YFSETQ. This CDR3 spans 16 amino acids. This CDR3 is CASSQTAGQGVYGYTF. CDR3 coding DNA: TGCGCCAGCAGCCAAACCGCCGGACAGGGGGTCTATGGCTACACCTTC.

This clonotype came up many times. V and J are TRBV12-3 or TRBV12-4 and TRBJ2-6, with 9 bases matching TRBD1. V was clipped by 7 bases and J by 2 bases; unmatched bases: 9. This CDR3 is 17 amino acids long. The CDR3 sequence: CASTGGQGGTGANVLTF. As DNA, the CDR3 is TGTGCCAGCACCGGGGGACAGGGAGGTACTGGGGCCAACGTCCTGACTTTC.

This clonotype has a handful of counts. The chain recombines TRBV5-1 with TRBJ1-1; no definite D call. The CDR3 is made up of 14 amino acids. CDR1 SGHRS and CDR2 YFSETQ come from the germline V gene. The V and J ends lost 3 bases and 4 bases respectively, with 13 bases between them. The CDR3 DNA reads as TGCGCCAGCAGCTGGGCAGGTCGCGGCACTGAAGCTTTCTTT. Its translation: CASSWAGRGTEAFF.

The CDR3 nucleotides read TGTGCCAGCAGTGAAGCCCTTACCAGCACAGATACGCAGTATTTT. This encodes CASSEALTSTDTQYF. The chain is built from TRBV2 and TRBJ2-3; unclear D gene. Germline CDR1 and CDR2: SNHLY and FYNNEI. This CDR3 is 15 amino acids long. Trimming left V 0 bases short and J 0 bases short, with 7 bases between.

The genes are TRBV11-2 and TRBJ2-5; D tentatively fits TRBD1 or TRBD2 (5 bases each). Per germline, CDR1 SGHAT and CDR2 FQNNGV. The V gene lost 5 bases and the J gene lost 0 bases, with 25 bases spanning the gap. This CDR3 is built from 19 residues. Here the CDR3 DNA reads TGTGCCAGCAGCCACTGGCAAGGGTCGGGACGACAACACCAAGAGACCCAGTACTTC. Translating it yields CASSHWQGSGRQHQETQYF.

This chain uses TRBV20-1 with TRBJ2-7; 8 bases align to TRBD2. The J call is uncertain, as TRBJ2-5 better fits the DNA end. The CDR3 totals 15 residues. In germline, CDR1 is DFQATT, CDR2 SNEGSKA (reference sequence). The CDR3 loop is CSARDQRGTGETQYF. The DNA of the CDR3 is TGCAGTGCTAGAGATCAGCGGGGGACCGGAGAGACCCAGTACTTC.

The table lists this clonotype with a few counts. This chain links TRBV7-2 with TRBJ2-7; 10 bases fit TRBD2. The CDR3 contains 15 residues. The V gene's germline CDR1 is SGHTA and CDR2 FQGNSA. V trimming: 7 bases; J trimming: 1 base; junction bases outside the gene matches: 7. The CDR3 DNA is TGTGCCAGCAAACCGCCGGGACTAGCGTCCTACGAGCAGTACTTC. Protein: CASKPPGLASYEQYF.

There are a few counts of this clonotype. The chain carries TRBV7-3 and TRBJ2-1, with D uncertain. V was shortened by 5 bases and J by 7 bases, with 9 bases between the two germline ends. The V gene's germline CDR1 is SGHTA and CDR2 FQGTGA. The CDR3 is made up of 12 amino acids. In nucleotides, the CDR3 is TGTGCCAGCAGCCAGGCGCAGAATGAGCAGTTCTTC. Protein: CASSQAQNEQFF.

The chain has TRBV20-1 and TRBJ2-1, with 8 bases that match TRBD1. The germline gives CDR1 DFQATT, CDR2 SNEGSKA (reference sequence). The CDR3 is 15 amino acids. The CDR3 loop reads CGRRTGQSSYNEQFF. CDR3 DNA sequence: TGCGGACGGAGGACAGGGCAGAGCTCCTACAATGAGCAGTTCTTC.

V is TRBV27 and J is TRBJ2-7, with D possibly being TRBD1 (6 bases). Trimming removed 5 bases from V and 5 bases from J, with 22 bases in between. CDR3 length equals 16 residues. Germline CDR1 is MNHEY and CDR2 is SMNVEV (reference sequence). The CDR3 sequence is CASSPSTGNSRDEQYF. In DNA form, the CDR3 reads TGTGCCAGCAGTCCGTCGACAGGTAATAGTCGAGACGAGCAGTACTTC.

J is TRBJ2-4 and V is TRBV20-1, with 11 bases aligning to TRBD2. The end of the DNA aligns better with TRBJ2-7, so the J call may be wrong. The CDR3 is 15 amino acids. Germline CDR1 reads DFQATT; CDR2 reads SNEGSKA (reference sequence). In nucleotides, the CDR3 is TGCAGTGCTAGAAACCTAGCGGGAGGAGGGGGCGAGCAGTACTTC. This translates into CSARNLAGGGGEQYF.

Ten or more counts support this clonotype. The chain employs TRBV12-3 or TRBV12-4 and TRBJ2-6; maybe TRBD2 (5 bases). Trimming took off 2 bases at V and 2 bases at J, with 7 bases between the two ends. The CDR3 has 15 amino acids. Written as DNA, the CDR3 is TGTGCCAGCAGTTTAACCGGGGCTGGGGCCAACGTCCTGACTTTC. Protein: CASSLTGAGANVLTF.

This clonotype was detected a few times. The V gene is TRBV6-5, the J gene TRBJ2-7; no reliable D call. Germline CDR1 MNHEY, CDR2 SVGAGI. CDR3 length: 15 residues. The V end was cut by 6 bases, the J end by 0 bases, with 15 bases between. In DNA form, the CDR3 reads TGTGCCAGCAGCCAACATCGCGGCCTCTCCTACGAGCAGTACTTC. Protein product: CASSQHRGLSYEQYF.

This clonotype has only a few counts. The chain recombines TRBV10-1 with TRBJ2-1; TRBD2 aligns across 12 bases. After removal of 2 bases from V and 8 bases from J, the junction contained 4 bases not matched to a gene. CDR3 length: 15 amino acids. The germline gives CDR1 WNHNN, CDR2 SYGVQD (reference sequence). CDR3 nucleotides: TGCGCCAGCAGTGAGATACTAGCGGGAGGCGATGAGCAGTTCTTC. As protein: CASSEILAGGDEQFF.

The V call is TRBV5-1, the J call TRBJ2-1; TRBD2 matches 10 bases. CDR1 and CDR2 (germline): SGHRS, YFSETQ. The CDR3 spans 14 residues. V dropped 4 bases and J dropped 8; count of bases not matched to a gene: 6. The CDR3 loop reads CASSLAGDGYEQFF. The CDR3, as DNA: TGCGCCAGCAGCCTAGCGGGAGACGGCTATGAGCAGTTCTTC.

The CDR3 region is CSTPWDWTFGEQFF. Here the CDR3 DNA reads TGCAGCACCCCCTGGGACTGGACGTTTGGTGAGCAGTTCTTC. The chain joins TRBV29-1 to TRBJ2-1, with D tentatively TRBD2 (6 bases). The germline V and J ends were trimmed by 8 bases and 9 bases, with 23 bases remaining between them. CDR1 is SQVTM and CDR2 is ANQGSEA in the germline V gene. This CDR3 spans 14 amino acids.

This clonotype was seen ten or more times. This rearrangement joins TRBV7-3 to TRBJ2-1; D tentatively fits TRBD1 or TRBD2 (5 bases each). In germline, CDR1 is SGHTA, CDR2 FQGTGA. This CDR3 region has 15 residues. The V and J ends lost 1 base and 6 bases respectively, with 13 bases between them. CDR3 coding DNA: TGTGCCAGCAGCTTAAATGGGGGAGCCCGCAATGAGCAGTTCTTC. Encoded protein: CASSLNGGARNEQFF.

In the case of this clonotype: The missing conserved phenylalanine or tryptophan at the end of this CDR3 makes a read error likely. The gene calls are TRBV30 and TRBJ2-1; maybe TRBD2 (5 bases). The CDR3 length is 15 residues. Per germline, CDR1 GTSNPN and CDR2 SVGIG (reference sequence). V lost 4 bases and J 4 bases, leaving 17 bases between the germline ends. CDR3 loop: CAWNQDARRYNEQFL. In nucleotides, the CDR3 is TGTGCCTGGAACCAGGACGCGAGGAGGTACAATGAGCAGTTCTTA.

In its sample, this clonotype was seen a few times. The gene calls are TRBV9 and TRBJ1-2; perhaps TRBD1 as D (6 bases). Trimming cost V 0 bases and J 2 bases, with 11 bases left between them. Germline lookup yields CDR1 SGDLS and CDR2 YYNGEE. The CDR3 runs to 15 residues. CDR3 nucleotides: TGTGCCAGCAGCGTAGCGCAGGGGTGGAACTATGGCTACACCTTC. It yields the protein CASSVAQGWNYGYTF.

The V and J genes are TRBV7-9 and TRBJ2-1; no clear D. There are 13 residues in the CDR3. Deletions cut 0 bases from V and 7 bases from J, with 7 bases between. Germline V gene sequence: CDR1 SEHNR, CDR2 FQNEAQ (reference sequence). This CDR3 is CASSLAVENEQFF. Written as DNA, the CDR3 is TGTGCCAGCAGCTTAGCGGTTGAAAATGAGCAGTTCTTC.

V gene TRBV7-9 combines with J gene TRBJ1-3; D remains unclear. This CDR3 is built from 13 residues. Trimming removed 5 bases at V and 0 bases at J, with 5 bases between. Germline-derived CDR1 and CDR2 are SEHNR and FQNEAQ (reference sequence). This CDR3 is CASSPTSGNTIYF. CDR3 nucleotides: TGTGCCAGCAGCCCCACCTCTGGAAACACCATATATTTT. Full variable domain (rest looked up from reference TRBV7-9 and TRBJ1-3): DTGVSQNPRHKITKRGQNVTFRCDPISEHNRLYWYRQTLGQGPEFLTYFQNEAQLEKSRLLSDRFSAERPKGSFSTLEIQRTEQGDSAMYLCASSPTSGNTIYFGEGSWLTVV.

The sample holds a few counts of this clonotype. The chain couples TRBV20-1 to TRBJ2-3, with D perhaps matching TRBD1 (7 bases). CDR1 DFQATT and CDR2 SNEGSKA come from the germline V gene (reference sequence). CDR3 size: 15 residues. V dropped 6 bases and J dropped 7 bases, with 23 bases sitting between them. The CDR3 sequence: CSAQRWDPGGYTQYF. In nucleotides, the CDR3 is TGCAGTGCGCAGAGATGGGACCCAGGGGGGTATACGCAGTATTTT.